Below are 21 T cell receptor beta chains sequenced from a single sample in a study of cytotoxic CD8 clonotypes in ibrutinib-treated CLL. This table comes from immunoSEQ multiplex PCR, and its TCRdb copy is limited to in-frame clones, with some not included. This table holds approximately 130,000 clones, approximately 80% found once. The sequences come from PBMCs, collected after 24 months of ibrutinib treatment. The receptors stem from a human donor with chronic lymphocytic leukemia.

The chain recombines TRBV27 with TRBJ2-3, with D possibly being TRBD2 (5 bases). This CDR3 contains 15 residues. The V and J ends lost 3 bases and 0 bases respectively, with 10 bases between them. CDR1 is MNHEY, CDR2 SMNVEV, per germline (reference sequence). This chain's CDR3 is CASSFAGLSTDTQYF. Here the CDR3 DNA reads TGTGCCAGCAGTTTCGCGGGCCTAAGCACAGATACGCAGTATTTT.

This sequence joins TRBV20-1 and TRBJ1-2; no reliable D call. The germline gives CDR1 DFQATT, CDR2 SNEGSKA (reference sequence). V was shortened by 3 bases and J by 3 bases, with 5 bases between the two germline ends. The CDR3 has 11 amino acids. In DNA, the CDR3 is TGCAGTGCTAGGGATTACTATGGCTACACCTTC. It is translated as CSARDYYGYTF.

This clone is a singleton in its sample. The rearrangement uses TRBV7-8 and TRBJ1-4; 7 bases fit TRBD1. The CDR3 sequence is 15 residues long. Germline V lookup: CDR1 SGHVS, CDR2 FQNEAQ. V lost 5 bases, J lost 7 bases, and 10 bases stayed unmatched. CDR3 region: CASSQGGGVGEKLFF. CDR3 DNA: TGTGCCAGCAGCCAGGGGGGCGGGGTCGGTGAAAAACTGTTTTTT.

The chain is built from TRBV2 and TRBJ2-3, with D possibly matching TRBD2 (6 bases). The length of the CDR3 is 14 residues. CDR1 SNHLY and CDR2 FYNNEI come from the germline V gene. V was pared by 5 bases and J by 2 bases, with 11 bases between. The CDR3 loop is CASSTSGLTDTQYF. CDR3 sequence (DNA): TGTGCCAGCAGTACGAGCGGGCTCACAGATACGCAGTATTTT.

V and J are TRBV6-1 and TRBJ1-2; maybe TRBD1 (5 bases). The CDR3 runs to 13 residues. The germline V gene encodes CDR1 MNHNS and CDR2 SASEGT. Trimming pared 8 bases from V and 4 bases from J, leaving 14 bases between. In DNA form, the CDR3 reads TGTGCCAGCTCAGAGGGGCTCGGCTATGGCTACACCTTC. This gives the protein CASSEGLGYGYTF.

In this sample, this clone turned up a few times. The chain combines TRBV9 with TRBJ1-1, with no clear D. Germline CDR1 reads SGDLS; CDR2 reads YYNGEE. CDR3 length: 13 residues. Between the trimmed V and J ends, which lost 0 bases and 1 base, there was a span of 4 bases. The CDR3 is CASSVEPNTEAFF. The DNA for the CDR3 is TGTGCCAGCAGCGTAGAACCGAACACTGAAGCTTTCTTT.

The CDR3 bases are TGTGCCAGTATGAACAGGGACGAGCAGTACTTC. It specifies CASMNRDEQYF. The J gene is TRBJ2-7, the V gene TRBV28, with D maybe TRBD1 (6 bases). The length of the CDR3 is 11 residues. CDR1 and CDR2 (germline): MDHEN, SYDVKM. Trimming removed 9 bases from V and 5 bases from J, with 11 bases in between.

The chain has TRBV19 and TRBJ1-1; 7 bases align to TRBD1. Trimming removed 5 bases from V and 10 bases from J; junction bases left unmatched: 10. This CDR3 is 13 amino acids long. Germline CDR1 LNHDA, CDR2 SQIVND (reference sequence). The CDR3: CASSDRDSLRAFF. The CDR3 DNA reads as TGTGCCAGTAGTGACCGGGACAGCCTCAGAGCTTTCTTT.

The V call is TRBV15, the J call TRBJ2-5; 11 nucleotides agree with TRBD1. The CDR3 extends over 20 amino acids. V trimming: 1 base; J trimming: 6 bases; junction bases outside the gene matches: 19. Germline lookup yields CDR1 LNHNV and CDR2 YYDKDF (reference sequence). The CDR3 region has the DNA TGTGCCACCAGCAGAGCGGCCCCCACGCGCCGGACAGGGGGCGATAAGACCCAGTACTTC. The encoded protein is CATSRAAPTRRTGGDKTQYF.

The CDR3 region is CASSQGTGGARDTEAFF. CDR3 bases: TGCGCCAGCAGCCAAGGGACAGGGGGCGCCAGGGACACTGAAGCTTTCTTT. The rearrangement uses TRBV4-3 and TRBJ1-1; 11 bases map to TRBD1. Germline V gene lookup returns CDR1 LGHNA and CDR2 YSLEER. J was trimmed by 3 bases and V by 1 base; bases with no gene match: 7. The CDR3 is made up of 17 amino acids.

The chain joins TRBV28 to TRBJ1-2; D is undetermined. The CDR3 sequence is 14 residues long. The germline CDR1 and CDR2 sequences are MDHEN and SYDVKM. Trimming removed 5 bases at V and 7 bases at J, with 17 bases between. CDR3 DNA sequence: TGTGCCAGCAGTGTTGGTTTTGAGTTAGGTGGCTACACCTTC. The encoded protein is CASSVGFELGGYTF.

There are a few counts of this clone. The V call is TRBV30, the J call TRBJ1-3; the match to TRBD1 covers 7 bases. The CDR3 spans 13 residues. Germline V gene data show CDR1 as GTSNPN and CDR2 as SVGIG (reference sequence). With V trimmed by 0 bases and J by 8 bases, 4 bases remained unmatched. CDR3 sequence (DNA): TGTGCCTGGAGTGTACGCAGGGGGGACACCATATATTTT. Translation gives CAWSVRRGDTIYF.

This chain joins TRBV27 and TRBJ1-2; weak D call: TRBD1 (6 bases). Trimming removed 6 bases at V and 3 bases at J, with 23 bases between. The CDR3 has 17 amino acids. Germline values: CDR1 MNHEY, CDR2 SMNVEV (reference sequence). The CDR3 region is CASSHQTVGGVDYGYTF. CDR3 sequence (DNA): TGTGCCAGCAGCCATCAAACGGTGGGGGGCGTTGACTATGGCTACACCTTC.

The chain links TRBV5-6 to TRBJ1-5; D is uncertain. V lost 4 bases and J lost 2, with 13 bases in between. Looked up from germline, CDR1 is SGHDT and CDR2 is YYEEEE. CDR3 length: 15 amino acids. The CDR3 sequence: CASSKKRPGNQPQHF. In DNA form, the CDR3 reads TGTGCCAGCAGCAAAAAGCGGCCAGGCAATCAGCCCCAGCATTTT.

This clone has a handful of counts. The chain links TRBV27 to TRBJ1-2, with 12 bases lining up with TRBD1. This CDR3 has 13 amino acids. The V gene end was trimmed by 10 bases and the J gene end by 7 bases; junction bases not matched to a gene: 7. The germline CDR1 and CDR2 sequences are MNHEY and SMNVEV (reference sequence). The CDR3, as DNA: TGTGCCACTACGGGACAGGGGGCGTTTGGCTACACCTTC. It yields the protein CATTGQGAFGYTF.

This clone came up once. This chain links TRBV10-3 with TRBJ1-2; TRBD1 matches 9 bases. V shed 6 bases, J shed 6 bases, and the junction held 11 bases outside the gene matches. Germline loops: CDR1 ENHRY, CDR2 SYGVKD. The CDR3 loop spans 15 amino acids. CDR3 in DNA: TGTGCCATCAGCCTAGGGACAGGGAAAGGGGATGGCTACACCTTC. Its protein product is CAISLGTGKGDGYTF.

This sequence joins TRBV7-2 and TRBJ1-3, with 10 bases that match TRBD1. Trimming removed 5 bases from V and 4 bases from J; junction bases left unmatched: 11. Germline loops: CDR1 SGHTA, CDR2 FQGNSA. The CDR3 consists of 17 residues. The CDR3 DNA follows: TGTGCCAGCAGCGCCGGGACAGGGGCCCAGGGAGGAAACACCATATATTTT. As protein: CASSAGTGAQGGNTIYF.

The chain links TRBV7-8 to TRBJ1-3; the D is unclear. The CDR3 sequence is 14 residues long. V was shortened by 0 bases and J by 0 bases, with 3 bases between the two germline ends. Germline CDR1 and CDR2: SGHVS and FQNEAQ. CDR3 protein: CASSLAYSGNTIYF. Written as DNA, the CDR3 is TGTGCCAGCAGCTTAGCATACTCTGGAAACACCATATATTTT.

The V and J genes are TRBV11-2 and TRBJ2-4; possible D gene TRBD1, 6 bases. Germline CDR1 and CDR2: SGHAT and FQNNGV. The length of the CDR3 is 13 residues. Trimming stripped 11 bases from V and 7 bases from J, with 18 bases between. CDR3 region: CAWSVQGSNIQYF. The CDR3 bases are TGTGCCTGGAGTGTACAGGGTTCGAACATTCAGTACTTC.

The V call is TRBV10-3, the J call TRBJ2-3, with 7 bases lining up with TRBD2. J gave up 2 bases and V 6 bases, and 2 bases lay outside the gene matches. The CDR3 consists of 13 residues. Germline V gives CDR1 ENHRY, CDR2 SYGVKD. For the CDR3, the DNA is TGTGCCATCAGGAGCGGGGACACAGATACGCAGTATTTT. Translating it yields CAIRSGDTDTQYF.

This clone was seen only once. The genes are TRBV10-2 and TRBJ2-3; 10 bases are a match to TRBD1. Germline-derived CDR1 and CDR2 are WSHSY and SAAADI. With V trimmed by 2 bases and J by 4 bases, 6 bases remained unmatched. This CDR3 has 16 residues. In DNA form, the CDR3 reads TGCGCCAGCAGTGAGCGGGACAGGGGACGACCAGATACGCAGTATTTT. It yields the protein CASSERDRGRPDTQYF.